The 24 T cell receptor beta chains reported below all come from one sample, sequenced in a study of tumor-infiltrating lymphocytes in primary liver carcinoma. The input was around 500 ng total RNA; TCR beta cDNA was made from it with a constant-region primer. What produced the TCR beta libraries was three nested multiplex PCR rounds using slightly modified ARM-PCR. In the first two PCR rounds, TRBV1-TRBV30 forward primers were paired with a C-beta reverse primer, and each round lasted around 10 cycles. TCRdb re-called the multiplex PCR reads with MiXCR, one entry per CDR3 protein. The table has some 320,000 distinct CDR3 sequences, more than 55% seen once. Unsorted whole blood served as the source of blood RNA, and germline DNA was extracted as well. Sequences were obtained from peripheral blood. The receptors shown here come from a man between 35 and 55 years old with primary liver carcinoma and hepatitis B virus infection.

This clonotype was observed at least ten times. The chain employs TRBV6-1 and TRBJ2-7; a weak D match, TRBD1 (6 bases). The CDR3 consists of 13 residues. The ends were cut back, 8 bases at V and 5 bases at J, with 16 bases in the middle. The germline V gene has CDR1 MNHNS and CDR2 SASEGT. The CDR3 DNA is TGTGCCAGCTTCGGACAGAGGTTCCACGAGCAGTACTTC. Encoded protein: CASFGQRFHEQYF.

The J gene is TRBJ2-5, the V gene TRBV6-5, with D unresolved. Trimming left V 0 bases short and J 6 bases short, with 14 bases between. CDR1 is MNHEY and CDR2 is SVGAGI in the germline V gene. The CDR3 consists of 15 residues. The CDR3 reads CASSYSKDLDQTQYF. CDR3 DNA sequence: TGTGCCAGCAGTTACTCCAAAGACCTAGATCAGACCCAGTACTTC.

This clonotype has only a few counts. A much larger clone lies one base from this, so it may be a read error. The CDR3 spells CAWSLGTNTEASF. The CDR3 DNA follows: TGTGCCTGGTCGCTTGGAACGAACACTGAAGCTTCCTTT. The gene calls are TRBV30 and TRBJ1-1; D gene uncertain. The CDR3 consists of 13 residues. The germline CDR1 and CDR2 sequences are GTSNPN and SVGIG (reference sequence). The whole variable domain, filled in from reference TRBV30 and TRBJ1-1, reads SQTIHQWPATLVQPVGSPLSLECTVEGTSNPNLYWYRQAAGRGLQLLFYSVGIGQISSEVPQNLSASRPQDRQFILSSKKLLLSDSGFYLCAWSLGTNTEASFGQGTRLTVV.

Comment on this clonotype: Compared with germline, one end of the junction differs, possibly owing to a read error. The V and J genes are TRBV10-2 and TRBJ2-7; 9 nucleotides align to TRBD1. The CDR3 runs to 17 residues. Germline loops: CDR1 WSHSY, CDR2 SAAADI. Here the CDR3 DNA reads TGCGCGAGCACTGTAGACGTATTTGGGACAGGGTCCTACGAGCAGTACTTC. Translation gives CASTVDVFGTGSYEQYF.

This clonotype was picked up a small number of times. It may be a read error: a sequence one base away is much more abundant. The V and J genes are TRBV6-5 and TRBJ1-1; the match to TRBD1 covers 7 bases. Looked up from germline, CDR1 is MNHEY and CDR2 is SVGAGI. This CDR3 spans 13 amino acids. The CDR3, as DNA: TGTGCCAGCAGTTCCCCGGGACAGCTTGAAGCTTACTTT. Its protein product is CASSSPGQLEAYF.

This clonotype was observed once. Sequence at one end of the junction differs from germline and may be a read error. The J gene is TRBJ1-1, the V gene TRBV29-1; D possibly corresponds to TRBD1 (5 bases). Looked up from germline, CDR1 is SQVTM and CDR2 is ANQGSEA. The CDR3 sequence is 14 residues long. CDR3 amino acids: CSVLGVGLNTEAFF. CDR3 bases: TGCAGCGTTCTCGGGGTGGGGCTGAACACTGAAGCATTCTTT.

As for this clonotype: A read error may explain this, as a much larger clone is one base away. The J gene is TRBJ2-1, the V gene TRBV12-3 or TRBV12-4, with unresolved D. This CDR3 contains 16 residues. Between the trimmed V and J ends, which lost 3 bases and 6 bases, there was a span of 18 bases. The CDR3 reads CASSFRSRSWGNEQFF. The CDR3 region has the DNA TGTGCCAGCAGTTTCCGTAGCAGGAGTTGGGGCAATGAGCAGTTCTTC.

Points on this clonotype: One junction end disagrees with the germline gene, perhaps due to a read error. V and J are TRBV6-2 or TRBV6-3 and TRBJ2-7; TRBD1 aligns across 7 bases. This CDR3 region has 14 residues. Looked up from germline, CDR1 is MNHEY and CDR2 is SVGEGT. The CDR3 DNA reads as TGTGTCAGCAGTACGACCGGGACAGCGAACGAGCAGTACTTC. Translating it yields CVSSTTGTANEQYF.

This chain links TRBV18 with TRBJ2-1; unclear D gene. Germline V CDR1 and CDR2: KGHSH, LQKENI. The length of the CDR3 is 16 residues. V lost 4 bases and J 1 base, leaving 14 bases between the germline ends. The CDR3, as DNA: TGTGCCAGCTCACTTAAACAACGGAGTTCCTACAATGAGCAGTTCTTC. It encodes CASSLKQRSSYNEQFF.

Notes on this clonotype: Germline is not matched at one junction end, which may reflect a read error. The chain combines TRBV29-1 with TRBJ1-5; D might be TRBD1 (6 bases). This CDR3 is built from 13 residues. CDR1 SQVTM and CDR2 ANQGSEA come from the germline V gene. CDR3 coding DNA: TGCAGCATTGGGGGCAGGGGCGATCAGCTCCAGCATTTT. Translated, it gives CSIGGRGDQLQHF.

This clonotype has a count of ten or more. The chain has TRBV29-1 and TRBJ1-3; D gene uncertain. Germline V CDR1 and CDR2: SQVTM, ANQGSEA. The length of the CDR3 is 16 residues. V shed 4 bases and J shed 4 bases, with 20 bases lying between them. CDR3 protein: CSVVPRSTGRGNTIYF. The CDR3 bases are TGCAGCGTTGTTCCTCGTTCAACGGGCCGGGGAAACACCATATATTTT.

This clonotype turned up a few times. The chain combines TRBV14 with TRBJ2-7; tentatively, D is TRBD1 (6 bases). V gave up 4 bases and J gave up 5 bases, with 18 bases separating them. Germline CDR1 reads SGHDN; CDR2 reads FVKESK. The CDR3 runs 15 residues. Written as DNA, the CDR3 is TGTGCCAGCAGCCCACGGACAGTGGCATCCCACGAGCAGTACTTC. This translates into CASSPRTVASHEQYF.

With regard to this clonotype: A single base separates this from a much larger clone, so it may be a read error. The rearrangement links TRBV12-3 or TRBV12-4 to TRBJ2-2; 9 bases fit TRBD2. The CDR3 length is 16 residues. CDR3 residues: CPSSTAGGPYTGELFF. CDR3 DNA: TGTCCCAGCAGTACAGCGGGAGGCCCCTACACCGGGGAGCTGTTTTTT.

Concerning this clonotype itself: Without the conserved terminal phenylalanine or tryptophan, this CDR3 likely stems from a read error. This chain uses TRBV24-1 with TRBJ2-2; 10 nucleotides line up with TRBD2. CDR1 is KGHDR and CDR2 is SFDVKD in the germline V gene. CDR3 length: 18 amino acids. V lost 1 base, J lost 0 bases, and 4 bases stayed unmatched. The CDR3 loop reads CATSDFASGSANTGELFS. Here the CDR3 DNA reads TGTGCCACCAGTGATTTCGCTAGCGGGAGCGCGAACACCGGGGAGCTGTTTTCT.

This clonotype was recorded many times. This chain joins TRBV4-2 and TRBJ1-1; D is perhaps TRBD1 (5 bases). Per germline, CDR1 LGHNA and CDR2 YNFKEQ. Trimming took off 0 bases at V and 1 base at J, with 12 bases between the two ends. The CDR3 contains 16 residues. The CDR3 here is CASSQDLRDPNTEAFF. The CDR3 nucleotides are TGTGCCAGCAGCCAAGATCTCAGGGACCCGAACACTGAAGCTTTCTTT.

Worth noting for this clonotype: This may come from a read error, since a much larger clone is one base off. The CDR3 spells CSALHRLAPPDTQYF. Here the CDR3 DNA reads TGCAGCGCCCTGCACCGACTAGCGCCGCCAGATACGCAGTATTTT. The genes are TRBV29-1 and TRBJ2-3; the match to TRBD2 covers 8 bases. The CDR3 sequence is 15 residues long. V dropped 7 bases and J dropped 4; count of bases not matched to a gene: 13. Germline assignment: CDR1 SQVTM and CDR2 ANQGSEA.

The chain's CDR3 is CASSSSGTDEKLFF. CDR3 coding DNA: TGCGCCAGCAGCTCCTCCGGGACAGATGAAAAACTGTTTTTT. The chain has TRBV5-1 and TRBJ1-4; 7 nucleotides agree with TRBD1. The CDR3 covers 14 residues. V lost 3 bases and J lost 6; bases outside the gene matches: 5. Looked up from germline, CDR1 is SGHRS and CDR2 is YFSETQ.

About this clonotype: A much larger clone differs from this one at a single base, so this may be a read error. This CDR3 reads CASSLGPRTTQETQYF. CDR3 DNA sequence: TGCGCCAGCAGCCTAGGACCAAGGACGACCCAAGAGACCCAGTACTTC. The chain combines TRBV4-3 with TRBJ2-5; unclear D gene. The ends were cut back, 4 bases at V and 1 base at J, with 16 bases in the middle. CDR1 and CDR2 (germline): LGHNA, YSLEER. CDR3 length equals 16 residues.

To note about this clonotype: The junction departs from the called germline gene at one end, perhaps through a read error. V usage is TRBV11-2 and J usage is TRBJ1-1, with D perhaps matching TRBD1 (5 bases). Germline V lookup: CDR1 SGHAT, CDR2 FQNNGV. CDR3 length: 17 amino acids. For the CDR3, the DNA is TGTACCAGCAGCCCCCTAGGGACGGAGTTCATAAACACTGAAGCTTTCTTT. The encoded protein is CTSSPLGTEFINTEAFF.

To note about this clonotype: It may be a read error: a sequence one base away is much more abundant. The genes are TRBV4-2 and TRBJ1-1; D perhaps matches TRBD1 (6 bases). The CDR3 has 15 amino acids. Per the germline V gene, CDR1 is LGHNA and CDR2 is YNFKEQ. The CDR3 nucleotides read TGTGTCAGCAGCCAAGGGTCATCAGGGGACACTGAAGCTTTCTTT. This encodes CVSSQGSSGDTEAFF.

This clonotype was seen repeatedly, ten times or more. CDR3 residues: CSVDGLDNNLRWTQYF. CDR3 in DNA: TGCAGCGTTGATGGACTAGATAATAATCTAAGATGGACCCAGTACTTC. The rearrangement joins TRBV29-1 to TRBJ2-5; 7 nucleotides align to TRBD2. Germline lookup yields CDR1 SQVTM and CDR2 ANQGSEA. The V gene end was trimmed by 3 bases and the J gene end by 7 bases; junction bases not matched to a gene: 17. The CDR3 is 16 residues long.

The sample holds a few counts of this clonotype. CDR3 sequence: CATKPGGGGPTDTQYF. In DNA form, the CDR3 reads TGCGCCACCAAGCCCGGAGGGGGAGGGCCGACAGATACGCAGTATTTT. The rearrangement joins TRBV5-1 to TRBJ2-3, with TRBD2 as a possible D gene (7 bases). The V gene lost 9 bases and the J gene lost 3 bases, with 23 bases spanning the gap. This CDR3 has 16 amino acids. The germline gives CDR1 SGHRS, CDR2 YFSETQ.

The J gene is TRBJ2-3, the V gene TRBV10-3; 10 nucleotides agree with TRBD2. The CDR3 loop spans 17 amino acids. CDR1 and CDR2 from the germline V gene are ENHRY and SYGVKD. V trimming: 0 bases; J trimming: 8 bases; junction bases outside the gene matches: 11. The CDR3 here is CAISESPLAGAPVTQYF. The CDR3 DNA reads as TGTGCCATCAGTGAGTCCCCCCTAGCGGGAGCACCAGTTACGCAGTATTTT.

With regard to this clonotype: This may be a read error, as it is one base from a much larger clone. This chain links TRBV29-1 with TRBJ2-3, with 8 bases fitting TRBD1. In germline, CDR1 is SQVTM, CDR2 ANQGSEA. The CDR3 length is 13 residues. Trimming removed 5 bases from V and 1 base from J; junction bases left unmatched: 2. The CDR3 nucleotides are TGCAGCGTTCTGACAGGGGGCACAGATACGCAGTATTTT. Residues: CSVLTGGTDTQYF.